This is a list of T cell receptor beta chains from one sample in a study of control samples from healthy donors and cancer patients. Generated by immunoSEQ multiplex PCR, the TCRdb table keeps only in-frame clones and is missing some. The sample has approximately 92,000 clones, more than 80% seen once. The sequenced sample consisted of blood. The receptors were sampled from a woman in her 30s in good health. CDR3s include the opening cysteine and the closing phenylalanine or tryptophan. The D gene is left open where the match is weak. Some rows have no size entry. The others give once, few or many, or a class for an expanded clone.

length,J,D,V,size,CDR3,DNA
14,TRBJ1-5,TRBD1,TRBV2,.,CASSYRDRNQPQHF,TGTGCCAGCAGTTACCGGGACAGGAATCAGCCCCAGCATTTT
16,TRBJ1-5,.,TRBV6-5,.,CASSYSSVVGNQPQHF,TGTGCCAGCAGTTACTCCAGCGTTGTTGGCAATCAGCCCCAGCATTTT
13,TRBJ1-1,.,TRBV19,.,CASSIPGHSEAFF,TGTGCCAGTAGTATTCCCGGACATTCTGAAGCTTTCTTT
13,TRBJ2-2,.,TRBV24-1,once,CATGTANTGELFF,TGTGCCACCGGAACCGCGAACACCGGGGAGCTGTTTTTT
14,TRBJ1-5,.,TRBV24-1,.,CATSGGQDNQPQHF,TGTGCCACCTCCGGGGGCCAAGACAATCAGCCCCAGCATTTT
12,TRBJ2-2,.,TRBV29-1,.,CSVSTSFRELFF,TGCAGCGTCTCCACTAGTTTCAGGGAGCTGTTTTTT
15,TRBJ2-3,.,TRBV20-1,.,CSASLVASSTDTQYF,TGCAGTGCTAGTTTGGTGGCTAGCAGCACAGATACGCAGTATTTT
14,TRBJ1-1,.,TRBV9,.,CASSSRTENTEAFF,TGTGCCAGCAGCTCTCGGACAGAGAACACTGAAGCTTTCTTT
14,TRBJ2-7,TRBD1,TRBV2,.,CASRWTGHSYEQYF,TGTGCCAGCAGGTGGACAGGGCACAGCTACGAGCAGTACTTC
13,TRBJ1-5,.,TRBV30,.,CAWSVTSNQPQHF,TGTGCCTGGAGTGTGACTTCCAATCAGCCCCAGCATTTT
13,TRBJ1-2,.,TRBV6-5,.,CASSNGGIYGYTF,TGTGCCAGCAGCAACGGGGGAATCTATGGCTACACCTTC
11,TRBJ1-1,.,TRBV12-3/TRBV12-4,.,CASMWNTEAFF,TGTGCCAGCATGTGGAACACTGAAGCTTTCTTT
14,TRBJ1-1,.,TRBV30,once,CAWSAILSGTEAFF,TGTGCCTGGAGTGCTATCCTTTCGGGCACTGAAGCTTTCTTT
16,TRBJ1-5,.,TRBV6-5,.,CASSNSRTYSNQPQHF,TGTGCCAGCAGTAACTCAAGGACTTATAGCAATCAGCCCCAGCATTTT
17,TRBJ2-7,TRBD2,TRBV6-2/TRBV6-3,.,CASSYPTPTSGRYEQYF,TGTGCCAGCAGTTACCCCACCCCGACTAGCGGGAGATACGAGCAGTACTTC
14,TRBJ1-2,TRBD1,TRBV27,.,CASSLTGGPYGYTF,TGTGCCAGCAGTTTGACAGGGGGCCCCTATGGCTACACCTTC
13,TRBJ1-2,TRBD1,TRBV6-5,.,CASQPGGDYGYTF,TGTGCCTCCCAGCCAGGGGGGGACTATGGCTACACCTTC
14,TRBJ1-1,.,TRBV2,.,CASSVGGLNTEAFF,TGTGCCAGCAGTGTTGGGGGCCTGAACACTGAAGCTTTCTTT
14,TRBJ1-1,.,TRBV5-1,.,CASSGAPGSTEAFF,TGCGCCAGCAGTGGAGCACCAGGGTCCACTGAAGCTTTCTTT
14,TRBJ1-2,TRBD1,TRBV30,.,CAWSLGTGRNGYTF,TGTGCCTGGAGCCTTGGGACAGGAAGGAATGGCTACACCTTC
16,TRBJ1-2,TRBD1,TRBV6-2/TRBV6-3,.,CASSYSSTGEDYGYTF,TGTGCCAGCAGTTACTCGTCGACAGGGGAAGATTATGGCTACACCTTC
13,TRBJ2-7,.,TRBV18,.,CASSPLGSYEQYF,TGTGCCAGCTCACCACTGGGGAGCTACGAGCAGTACTTC
16,TRBJ1-3,.,TRBV5-1,.,CASSLGRQISGNTIYF,TGCGCCAGCAGCTTGGGTCGACAGATCTCTGGAAACACCATATATTTT
17,TRBJ1-2,TRBD1,TRBV30,once,CAWSFRDSPKGSYGYTF,TGTGCCTGGAGTTTCCGGGACAGTCCAAAAGGGAGCTATGGCTACACCTTC
13,TRBJ1-1,TRBD1,TRBV6-6,.,CASSSQGGTEAFF,TGTGCCAGCAGTTCACAGGGGGGTACTGAAGCTTTCTTT
13,TRBJ1-4,.,TRBV29-1,.,CSVHFQDPEKLFF,TGCAGCGTGCACTTCCAGGACCCCGAAAAACTGTTTTTT
13,TRBJ2-7,TRBD1,TRBV3-1/TRBV3-2,.,CASSRGQVYEQYF,TGTGCCAGCAGCCGGGGACAGGTTTACGAGCAGTACTTC
14,TRBJ1-1,.,TRBV4-1,.,CASSKDSSSTEAFF,TGCGCCAGCAGTAAGGACAGTAGTAGCACTGAAGCTTTCTTT
14,TRBJ2-1,TRBD2,TRBV9,.,CASSGSGGADEQFF,TGTGCCAGCAGCGGAAGCGGGGGGGCAGATGAGCAGTTCTTC
13,TRBJ1-2,.,TRBV29-1,.,CSAPDRANYGYTF,TGCAGCGCCCCAGACAGAGCTAACTATGGCTACACCTTC
11,TRBJ1-4,.,TRBV7-9,.,CASSPSEKLFF,TGTGCCAGCAGCCCAAGTGAAAAACTGTTTTTT
16,TRBJ2-2,TRBD1,TRBV9,.,CASSGGQGKYTGELFF,TGTGCCAGCAGCGGCGGACAGGGGAAGTACACCGGGGAGCTGTTTTTT
17,TRBJ1-6,.,TRBV3-1/TRBV3-2,.,CASSQTFGLDNNSPLHF,TGTGCCAGCAGCCAAACCTTTGGTCTGGATAATAATTCACCCCTCCACTTT
15,TRBJ2-2,.,TRBV7-8,.,CASSLIQGSTGELFF,TGTGCCAGCAGCTTAATACAGGGCTCCACCGGGGAGCTGTTTTTT
11,TRBJ2-5,.,TRBV4-1,.,CASRGRETQYF,TGCGCCAGCAGAGGAAGGGAGACCCAGTACTTC
12,TRBJ2-3,.,TRBV9,few,CASSVMTDTQYF,TGTGCCAGCAGCGTAATGACAGATACGCAGTATTTT
16,TRBJ1-5,.,TRBV7-8,.,CASSSRGQGNNQPQHF,TGTGCCAGCAGCTCCCGGGGGCAGGGGAACAATCAGCCCCAGCATTTT
15,TRBJ2-1,.,TRBV19,.,CASSLQGTPGNEQFF,TGTGCCAGTAGTCTACAGGGAACTCCGGGCAATGAGCAGTTCTTC
19,TRBJ2-3,TRBD2,TRBV19,.,CASNRKGLAGGRGTDTQYF,TGTGCCAGTAACAGAAAAGGACTAGCGGGGGGTCGGGGCACAGATACGCAGTATTTT